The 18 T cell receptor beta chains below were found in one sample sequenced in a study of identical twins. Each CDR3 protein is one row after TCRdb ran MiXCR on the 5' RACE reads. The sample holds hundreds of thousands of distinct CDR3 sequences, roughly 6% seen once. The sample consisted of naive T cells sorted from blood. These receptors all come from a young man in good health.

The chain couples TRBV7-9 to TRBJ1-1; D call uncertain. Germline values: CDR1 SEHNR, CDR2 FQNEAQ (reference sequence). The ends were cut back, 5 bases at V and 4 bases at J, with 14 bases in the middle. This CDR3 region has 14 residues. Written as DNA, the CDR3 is TGTGCCAGCAGCCCTAAAGCGGAGGGCACTGAAGCTTTCTTT. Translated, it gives CASSPKAEGTEAFF.

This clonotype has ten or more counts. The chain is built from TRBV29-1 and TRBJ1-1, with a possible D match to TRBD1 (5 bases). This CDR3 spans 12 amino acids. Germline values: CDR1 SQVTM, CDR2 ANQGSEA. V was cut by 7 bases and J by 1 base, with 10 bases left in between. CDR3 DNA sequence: TGCAGCGCCAGGACACCGAACACTGAAGCTTTCTTT. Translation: CSARTPNTEAFF.

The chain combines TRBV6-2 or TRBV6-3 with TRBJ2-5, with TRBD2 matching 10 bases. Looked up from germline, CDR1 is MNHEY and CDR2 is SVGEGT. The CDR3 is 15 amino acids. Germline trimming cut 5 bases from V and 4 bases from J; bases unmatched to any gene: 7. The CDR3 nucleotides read TGTGCCAGCAGTCACGGAAGCGGGAGGGGAGAGACCCAGTACTTC. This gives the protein CASSHGSGRGETQYF.

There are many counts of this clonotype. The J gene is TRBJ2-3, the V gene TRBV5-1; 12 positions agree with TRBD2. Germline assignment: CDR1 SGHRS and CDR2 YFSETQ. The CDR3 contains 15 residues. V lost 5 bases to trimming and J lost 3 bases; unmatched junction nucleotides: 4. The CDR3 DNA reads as TGCGCCAGCAGGACTAGCGGGAGTGGAACAGATACGCAGTATTTT. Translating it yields CASRTSGSGTDTQYF.

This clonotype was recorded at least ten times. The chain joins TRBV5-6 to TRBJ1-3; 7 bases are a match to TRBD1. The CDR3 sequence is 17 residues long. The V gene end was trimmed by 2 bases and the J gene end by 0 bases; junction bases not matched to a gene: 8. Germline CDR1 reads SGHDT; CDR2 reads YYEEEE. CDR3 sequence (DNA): TGTGCCAGCAGCTTCCGGGACAGCTTTAGCTCTGGAAACACCATATATTTT. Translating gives CASSFRDSFSSGNTIYF. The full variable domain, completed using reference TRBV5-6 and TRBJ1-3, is DAGVTQSPTHLIKTRGQQVTLRCSPKSGHDTVSWYQQALGQGPQFIFQYYEEEERQRGNFPDRFSGHQFPNYSSELNVNALLLGDSALYLCASSFRDSFSSGNTIYFGEGSWLTVV.

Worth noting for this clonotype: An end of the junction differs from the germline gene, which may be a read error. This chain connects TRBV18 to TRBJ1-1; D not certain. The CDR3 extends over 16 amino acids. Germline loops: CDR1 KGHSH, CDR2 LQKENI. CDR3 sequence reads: CASSTLRVERNSEAFF. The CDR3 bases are TGTGCCAGCTCAACCCTCCGGGTAGAACGCAACAGTGAAGCTTTCTTT. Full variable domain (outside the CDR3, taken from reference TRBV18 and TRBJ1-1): NAGVMQNPRHLVRRRGQEARLRCSPMKGHSHVYWYRQLPEEGLKFMVYLQKENIIDESGMPKERFSAEFPKEGPSILRIQQVVRGDSAAYFCASSTLRVERNSEAFFGQGTRLTVV.

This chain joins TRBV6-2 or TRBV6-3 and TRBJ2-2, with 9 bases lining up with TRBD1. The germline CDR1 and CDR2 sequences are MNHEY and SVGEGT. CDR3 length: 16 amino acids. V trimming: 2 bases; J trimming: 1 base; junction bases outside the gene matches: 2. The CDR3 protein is CASSYAGQGNTGELFF. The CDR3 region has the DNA TGTGCCAGCAGTTACGCGGGACAGGGGAACACCGGGGAGCTGTTTTTT.

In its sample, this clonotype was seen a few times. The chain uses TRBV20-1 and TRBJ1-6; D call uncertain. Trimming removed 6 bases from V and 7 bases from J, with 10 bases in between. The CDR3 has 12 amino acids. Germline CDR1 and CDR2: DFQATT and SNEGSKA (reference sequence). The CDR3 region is CSAKWTNSPLHF. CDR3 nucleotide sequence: TGCAGTGCAAAATGGACCAATTCACCCCTCCACTTT.

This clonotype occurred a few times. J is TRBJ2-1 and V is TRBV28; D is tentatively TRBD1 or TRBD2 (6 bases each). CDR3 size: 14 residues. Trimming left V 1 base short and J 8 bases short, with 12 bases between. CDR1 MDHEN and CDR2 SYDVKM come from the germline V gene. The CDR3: CASSLSWGADEQFF. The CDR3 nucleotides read TGTGCCAGCAGTTTATCGTGGGGGGCCGATGAGCAGTTCTTC.

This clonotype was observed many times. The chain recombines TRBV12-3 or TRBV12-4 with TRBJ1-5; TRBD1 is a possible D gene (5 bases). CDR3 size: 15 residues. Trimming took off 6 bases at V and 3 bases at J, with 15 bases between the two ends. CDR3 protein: CASSSNGGYNQPQHF. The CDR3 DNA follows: TGTGCCAGCAGCTCCAACGGGGGGTACAATCAGCCCCAGCATTTT.

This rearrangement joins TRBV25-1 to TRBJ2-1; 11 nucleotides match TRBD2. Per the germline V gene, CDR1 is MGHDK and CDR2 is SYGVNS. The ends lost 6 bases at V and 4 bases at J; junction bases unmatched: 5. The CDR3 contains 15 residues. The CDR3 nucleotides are TGTGCCAGCAGGGGGGGACTAGCGGTATACAATGAGCAGTTCTTC. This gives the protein CASRGGLAVYNEQFF.

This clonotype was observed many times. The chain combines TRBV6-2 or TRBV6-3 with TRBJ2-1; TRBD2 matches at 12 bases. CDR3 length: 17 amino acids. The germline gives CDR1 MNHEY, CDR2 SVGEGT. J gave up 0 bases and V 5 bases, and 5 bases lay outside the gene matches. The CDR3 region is CASSDGLAGLSYNEQFF. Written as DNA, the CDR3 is TGTGCCAGCAGTGACGGACTAGCGGGACTCTCCTACAATGAGCAGTTCTTC.

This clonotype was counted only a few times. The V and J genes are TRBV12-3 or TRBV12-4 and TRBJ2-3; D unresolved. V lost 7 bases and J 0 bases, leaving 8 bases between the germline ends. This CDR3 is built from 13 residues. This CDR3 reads CASTPDSTDTQYF. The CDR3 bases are TGTGCCAGCACCCCGGACAGCACAGATACGCAGTATTTT.

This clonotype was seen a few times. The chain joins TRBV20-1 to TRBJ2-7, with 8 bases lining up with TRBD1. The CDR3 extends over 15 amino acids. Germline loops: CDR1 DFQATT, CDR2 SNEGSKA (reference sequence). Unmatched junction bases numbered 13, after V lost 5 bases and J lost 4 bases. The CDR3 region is CSAPFPGTGTYEQYF. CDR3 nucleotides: TGCAGTGCTCCTTTTCCCGGGACAGGAACTTACGAGCAGTACTTC.

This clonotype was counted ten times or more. The CDR3 loop reads CASSRTGGPQPQHF. As DNA, the CDR3 is TGCGCCAGCAGCCGAACAGGGGGCCCTCAGCCCCAGCATTTT. The V call is TRBV5-1, the J call TRBJ1-5, with 9 bases that match TRBD1. V gave up 4 bases and J gave up 6 bases; unmatched junction bases: 5. The CDR3 is made up of 14 amino acids. Germline V gene sequence: CDR1 SGHRS, CDR2 YFSETQ.

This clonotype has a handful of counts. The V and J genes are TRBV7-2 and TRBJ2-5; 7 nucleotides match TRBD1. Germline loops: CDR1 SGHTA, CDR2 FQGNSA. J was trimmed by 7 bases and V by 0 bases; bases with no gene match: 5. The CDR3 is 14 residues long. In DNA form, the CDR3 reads TGTGCCAGCAGCTTAGCACCGGGACAGTCGACCCAGTACTTC. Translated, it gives CASSLAPGQSTQYF.

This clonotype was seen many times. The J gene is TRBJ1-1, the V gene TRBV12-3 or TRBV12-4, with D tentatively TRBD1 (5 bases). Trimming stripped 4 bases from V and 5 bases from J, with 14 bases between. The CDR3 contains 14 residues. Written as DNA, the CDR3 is TGTGCCAGCAGTTCCCCGGAGGGGTGGACTGAAGCTTTCTTT. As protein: CASSSPEGWTEAFF.

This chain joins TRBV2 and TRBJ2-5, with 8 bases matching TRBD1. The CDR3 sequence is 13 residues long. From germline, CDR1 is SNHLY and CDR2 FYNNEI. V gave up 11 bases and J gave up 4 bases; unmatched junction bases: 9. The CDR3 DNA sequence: TGTGCCTCCGCTGCGGACAGGGCAGAGACCCAGTACTTC. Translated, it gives CASAADRAETQYF. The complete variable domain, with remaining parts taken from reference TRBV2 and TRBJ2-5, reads EPEVTQTPSHQVTQMGQEVILRCVPISNHLYFYWYRQILGQKVEFLVSFYNNEISEKSEIFDDQFSVERPDGSNFTLKIRSTKLEDSAMYFCASAADRAETQYFGPGTRLLVL.